Shown below are 11 T cell receptor beta chains from a single sample sequenced in a study of T cell changes during pregnancy in multiple sclerosis. Produced via immunoSEQ multiplex PCR; TCRdb's table is partial and in-frame only. The table records some 62,000 clones, about 90% of them present only once. The sample here was peripheral blood, taken in the second trimester of pregnancy. The source of these receptors is a female donor in good health, enrolled as a control in a pregnancy study.

CDR3 region: CASSVGLGSRTGPYEQYF. The CDR3 DNA reads TGTGCCAGCAGTGTCGGCCTGGGGTCCCGGACAGGGCCTTACGAGCAGTACTTC. The rearrangement uses TRBV2 and TRBJ2-7; 8 bases line up with TRBD1. The CDR3 totals 18 residues. Germline lookup yields CDR1 SNHLY and CDR2 FYNNEI. The V segment lost 4 bases and the J segment 4 bases; nucleotides outside the gene matches: 18.

The genes are TRBV18 and TRBJ2-7; 8 bases match TRBD1. Germline CDR1 is KGHSH and CDR2 is LQKENI. The V and J ends lost 6 bases and 5 bases, in that order; junction bases with no gene match: 9. This CDR3 has 14 amino acids. The DNA of the CDR3 is TGTGCCAGCTCCCAAGGGACAGGACGGGACGAGCAGTACTTC. Residues: CASSQGTGRDEQYF.

The CDR3 spells CASSLSSPSSYEQYF. CDR3 sequence (DNA): TGTGCCAGCAGTTTATCGAGTCCATCATCCTACGAGCAGTACTTC. This chain uses TRBV27 with TRBJ2-7; D unclear. This CDR3 has 15 amino acids. Per the germline V gene, CDR1 is MNHEY and CDR2 is SMNVEV (reference sequence). Trimming pared 0 bases from V and 1 base from J, leaving 10 bases between.

V and J are TRBV18 and TRBJ2-4, with TRBD1 as a possible D gene (6 bases). CDR1 is KGHSH and CDR2 is LQKENI in the germline V gene. The V end was cut by 3 bases, the J end by 6 bases, with 18 bases between. The CDR3 loop spans 16 amino acids. CDR3 nucleotide sequence: TGTGCCAGCTCACCCTCGCCGGGGACATCGGGAAACATTCAGTACTTC. It encodes CASSPSPGTSGNIQYF.

The V and J genes are TRBV30 and TRBJ2-3; D not certain. This CDR3 contains 12 residues. Trimming shortened V by 2 bases and J by 6 bases, and 9 bases separated the two germline ends. Germline CDR1 is GTSNPN and CDR2 is SVGIG (reference sequence). CDR3 in DNA: TGTGCCTGGAGTTACATCACGGATACGCAGTATTTT. Translating gives CAWSYITDTQYF.

This chain links TRBV6-1 with TRBJ1-3; D is undetermined. The CDR3 has 15 residues. V was clipped by 5 bases and J by 4 bases, with 15 bases between them. CDR1 and CDR2 (germline): MNHNS, SASEGT. CDR3 residues: CASSRTRVGGNTIYF. The CDR3 DNA reads TGTGCCAGCAGTAGGACGAGGGTGGGAGGAAACACCATATATTTT.

This clone has just one count. CDR3 amino acids: CASKGRFCGNEKLFF. The CDR3 nucleotides read TGTGCCAGCAAGGGGCGGTTTTGTGGTAATGAAAAACTGTTTTTT. V usage is TRBV21-1 and J usage is TRBJ1-4; the DNA was not compared with TRBD1, the D call given in the table. TRBV21-1 is a pseudogene segment. This CDR3 region has 15 residues.

The CDR3 bases are TGTGCCAGCAGCTTGGGGACTACAGTAAATGAGCAGTTCTTC. This codes for CASSLGTTVNEQFF. This rearrangement joins TRBV7-2 to TRBJ2-1, with TRBD2 matching over 7 bases. This CDR3 comprises 14 residues. V lost 3 bases and J lost 7; bases outside the gene matches: 6. Germline V gives CDR1 SGHTA, CDR2 FQGNSA.

The rearrangement links TRBV21-1 to TRBJ1-5. TRBV21-1 is assigned pseudogene status. The CDR3 is 17 amino acids. CDR3 sequence: CASSKARLVTGNQPQHF. CDR3 in DNA: TGTGCCAGCAGCAAAGCTAGACTTGTTACGGGCAATCAGCCCCAGCATTTT.

The V and J genes are TRBV5-6 and TRBJ2-1, with D perhaps TRBD1 (6 bases). CDR1 SGHDT and CDR2 YYEEEE come from the germline V gene. V lost 4 bases, J lost 5 bases, and 19 bases lay in between. This CDR3 contains 16 residues. CDR3: CASSPMDRGIDNEQFF. CDR3 DNA: TGTGCCAGCAGCCCTATGGACAGAGGCATTGACAATGAGCAGTTCTTC. The complete variable domain, with remaining parts taken from reference TRBV5-6 and TRBJ2-1, reads DAGVTQSPTHLIKTRGQQVTLRCSPKSGHDTVSWYQQALGQGPQFIFQYYEEEERQRGNFPDRFSGHQFPNYSSELNVNALLLGDSALYLCASSPMDRGIDNEQFFGPGTRLTVL.

This clone occurred once. The J gene is TRBJ1-4, the V gene TRBV6-6; D is possibly TRBD1 (6 bases). The V end was cut by 7 bases, the J end by 2 bases, with 11 bases between. Germline V gene lookup returns CDR1 MNHNY and CDR2 SVGAGI (reference sequence). The CDR3 is 14 amino acids. CDR3 bases: TGTGCCAGCACCCAGGGGATGACTAATGAAAAACTGTTTTTT. This encodes CASTQGMTNEKLFF.